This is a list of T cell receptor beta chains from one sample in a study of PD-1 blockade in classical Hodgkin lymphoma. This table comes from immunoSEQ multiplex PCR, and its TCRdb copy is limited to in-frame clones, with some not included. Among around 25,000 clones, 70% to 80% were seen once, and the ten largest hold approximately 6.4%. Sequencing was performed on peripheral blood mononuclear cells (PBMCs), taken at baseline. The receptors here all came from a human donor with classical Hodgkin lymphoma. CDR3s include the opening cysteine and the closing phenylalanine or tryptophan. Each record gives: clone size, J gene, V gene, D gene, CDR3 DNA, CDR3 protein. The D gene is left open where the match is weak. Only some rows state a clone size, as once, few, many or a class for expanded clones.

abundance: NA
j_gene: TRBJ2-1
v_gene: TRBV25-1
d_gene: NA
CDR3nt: TGTGCCAGCAGTGAATATGCAGGGGAGCAGTTCTTC
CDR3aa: CASSEYAGEQFF

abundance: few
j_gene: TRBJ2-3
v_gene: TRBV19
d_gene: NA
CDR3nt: TGTGCCAGTAGTATAGGGCTAAATGCCCGTACAGATACGCAGTATTTT
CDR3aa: CASSIGLNARTDTQYF

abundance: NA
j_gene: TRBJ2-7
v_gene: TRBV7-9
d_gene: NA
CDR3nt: TGTGCCAGCAGCCCTCGGGACACTCGGACCTACGAGCAGTACTTC
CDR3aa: CASSPRDTRTYEQYF

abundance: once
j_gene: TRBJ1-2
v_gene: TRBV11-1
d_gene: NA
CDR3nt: TGTGCCAGCAGCTTAGTCCTAGACATTCTCCTATATGGCTACACCTTC
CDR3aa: CASSLVLDILLYGYTF

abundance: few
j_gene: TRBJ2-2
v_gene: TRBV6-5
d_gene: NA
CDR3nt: TGTGCCAGCAGTTCGGGGACTCCGAACACCGGGGAGCTGTTTTTT
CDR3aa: CASSSGTPNTGELFF

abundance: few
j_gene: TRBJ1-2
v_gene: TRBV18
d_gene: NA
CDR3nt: TGTGCCAGCTCACCACCGGGGGGCGGATCCGTCGTAGGCTACACCTTC
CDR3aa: CASSPPGGGSVVGYTF

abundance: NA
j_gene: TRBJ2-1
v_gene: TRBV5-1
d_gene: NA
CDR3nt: TGCGCCAGCAGCTTGGTGACAGATAATGAGCAGTTCTTC
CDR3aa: CASSLVTDNEQFF

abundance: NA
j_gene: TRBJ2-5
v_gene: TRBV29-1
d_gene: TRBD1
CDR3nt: TGCAGCGTTGAAGAGGGGATTGGACAGGGAGTGGGGGAGACCCAGTACTTC
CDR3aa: CSVEEGIGQGVGETQYF

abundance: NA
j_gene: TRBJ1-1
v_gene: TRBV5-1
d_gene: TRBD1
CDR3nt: TGCGCCAGCAGCTTGGGCTATCAGGGGGCCAAGGGGGACACTGAAGCTTTCTTT
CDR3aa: CASSLGYQGAKGDTEAFF

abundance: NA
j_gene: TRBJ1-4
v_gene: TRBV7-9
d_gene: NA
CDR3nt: TGTGCCAGCGGCTTCGGGGGGCAGGGTAATGAAAAACTGTTTTTT
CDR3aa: CASGFGGQGNEKLFF

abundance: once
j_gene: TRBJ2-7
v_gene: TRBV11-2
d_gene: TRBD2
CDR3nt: TGTGCCAGCAGCCCCATAGCGGGGGGGCCCAGCGAGCAGTACTTC
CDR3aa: CASSPIAGGPSEQYF

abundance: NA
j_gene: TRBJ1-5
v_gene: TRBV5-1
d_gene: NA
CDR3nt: TGCGCCAGCAGCCCTTCAGGGTATAGCAATCAGCCCCAGCATTTT
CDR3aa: CASSPSGYSNQPQHF